The clone carrying this TCR beta chain appeared a single time. Researchers ran the assay at a deep level. Per the authors' pipeline: Junction-only sequences without quality scores came from ImmunoSEQ, so filtering differed. Clones were sequenced by immunoSEQ multiplex PCR, and TCRdb holds only the in-frame ones, with some missing. The V and J calls and clone size come from that table; D and trimming were worked out from the DNA. The data hold 1,500,000 or so clones, with approximately 98.5% observed a single time. The data are from a study of shared clonotypes between healthy human individuals. Study-level background: Three CD4 naive, three CD4 memory, two CD8 naive and one CD8 memory plate were used per donor.

The sample was naive CD4+ T cells sorted from blood. The subset here: CD45RA+ positively selected. The TCR originated in a man younger than 40 in good health.

The CDR3 sequence: CASSQNQGGVREGHTDTQYF. The CDR3 coding sequence is TGTGCCAGCAGCCAAAATCAGGGGGGCGTGCGGGAGGGCCACACAGATACGCAGTATTTT. The chain recombines TRBV14 with TRBJ2-3, with 9 nucleotides matching TRBD2. The CDR3 is made up of 20 amino acids. The J segment lost 2 bases and the V segment lost 2 bases, leaving 17 bases of the junction unmatched. Per the germline V gene, CDR1 is SGHDN and CDR2 is FVKESK.